A selection of T cell receptor beta chains follows, all from one sample in a study of shared clonotypes between healthy human individuals. Profiled with immunoSEQ multiplex PCR; TCRdb holds only in-frame clones, not every one. The sample lists around 2.5 million clones, over 85% occurring once. Sequenced: naive CD4+ T cells from PBMCs. The receptors come from a man younger than 30 in good health. Some clones in this sample may be carry-over from other donors' samples. CDR3s leave out the opening cysteine and the closing phenylalanine or tryptophan. The D gene is left open where the match is weak.

d_call: TRBD2
v_call: TRBV7-9
j_call: TRBJ2-1
cdr3_aa: ASSPYLFGLAGGTNEQF

d_call: TRBD2
v_call: TRBV2
j_call: TRBJ2-5
cdr3_aa: ASRVGGTSGARGETQY

d_call: NA
v_call: TRBV20-1
j_call: TRBJ2-3
cdr3_aa: SARSSTQY

d_call: NA
v_call: TRBV5-4
j_call: TRBJ2-7
cdr3_aa: ASSLDGRLYEQY

d_call: TRBD1
v_call: TRBV27
j_call: TRBJ1-2
cdr3_aa: ASSRTGVYGYT

d_call: TRBD1
v_call: TRBV28
j_call: TRBJ2-7
cdr3_aa: ASSLGQSYEQY

d_call: NA
v_call: TRBV7-9
j_call: TRBJ1-4
cdr3_aa: ASSLLEGGEKLF

d_call: NA
v_call: TRBV18
j_call: TRBJ2-3
cdr3_aa: ASSRSAGDGTQY

d_call: TRBD2
v_call: TRBV2
j_call: TRBJ2-5
cdr3_aa: ASSLGLAHSVGD

d_call: NA
v_call: TRBV11-2
j_call: TRBJ2-1
cdr3_aa: ASSLAYRVHEQF

d_call: NA
v_call: TRBV12-5
j_call: TRBJ1-2
cdr3_aa: ASGLSLPGQSPFYT